Below, one TCR beta chain is given with its context. Data came from immunoSEQ multiplex PCR; TCRdb stores just in-frame clones and leaves some out. Of tens of thousands of clones listed, roughly 79% are singletons. V gave up 5 bases and J gave up 2 bases, with 12 bases separating them. The CDR3 totals 15 residues. CDR1 is SGHVS, CDR2 FNYEAQ, per germline. The data stem from a study of blood T cell repertoires in COVID-19. The sequenced sample was peripheral blood. The chain couples TRBV7-6 to TRBJ2-2, with D possibly TRBD1 on 6 matching bases. This receptor was identified in a woman aged 80 or over with acute or convalescent COVID-19. DNA for the CDR3: TGTGCCAGCAGCCCGACAGGCACCAACACCGGGGAGCTGTTTTTT. This gives the protein CASSPTGTNTGELFF.